The rows below give T cell receptor beta chains drawn from one sample of a study of CD8+ T cells in alopecia areata. Profiling relied on immunoSEQ multiplex PCR, and the TCRdb table lists in-frame clones only, not all of them. The table shows tens of thousands of clones, with roughly 47% occurring only once. Sequencing input: NKG2D-high CD8+ T cells sorted from blood. The source is a human donor with alopecia areata. The CDR3 runs from the conserved cysteine through the conserved F or W. The D gene is left open where the match is weak. Rows may omit the clone size; those that give it use once, few, many or a size class.

clone_size	v_call	j_call	d_call	cdr3_nt	cdr3_aa
.	TRBV6-6	TRBJ2-1	.	TGTGCCAGCAGTTACACCCTCGTCAACAATGAGCAGTTCTTC	CASSYTLVNNEQFF
.	TRBV6-6	TRBJ2-7	.	TGTGCCAGCAGTACAGACACCTACGAGCAGTACTTC	CASSTDTYEQYF
.	TRBV23-1	TRBJ1-2	TRBD1	TGCGCCAGCAGTCAACCAAAGGGAGAGACAGGGCAGCACTATGGCTACACCTTC	CASSQPKGETGQHYGYTF
.	TRBV7-8	TRBJ2-7	TRBD2	TGTGCCAGCAGCTTAGCGCTAATTGAGGTAGCGGGAGATGAGCAGTACTTC	CASSLALIEVAGDEQYF
few	TRBV29-1	TRBJ2-7	TRBD2	TGCAGCGTTGAGGGACTAGCGGGCACCTACGAGCAGTACTTC	CSVEGLAGTYEQYF
.	TRBV28	TRBJ2-7	.	TGTGCCAGCAGTTTAAGTTGGGACTACGAGCAGTACTTC	CASSLSWDYEQYF
.	TRBV2	TRBJ2-2	TRBD1	TGTGCCAGCAGTAAGACAGGGCTCGGGGAGCTGTTTTTT	CASSKTGLGELFF
few	TRBV14	TRBJ2-5	.	TGTGCCAGCAGCCAACACCCCGGGCCGGGAGAGACCCAGTACTTC	CASSQHPGPGETQYF
.	TRBV27	TRBJ2-5	.	TGTGCCAGCAGTTTCAGGGAACAGGAGACCCAGTACTTC	CASSFREQETQYF
.	TRBV19	TRBJ2-1	.	TGTGCCAGTAGGTCGGGACCCGAGCAGTTCTTC	CASRSGPEQFF
.	TRBV5-1	TRBJ2-2	.	TGCGCCAGCAGCTGGGACGATTACCATGGGGAGCTGTTTTTT	CASSWDDYHGELFF
.	TRBV9	TRBJ2-2	.	TGTGCCAGCAGCGGCAGTCCGGGGCACACCGGGGAGCTGTTTTTT	CASSGSPGHTGELFF
.	TRBV27	TRBJ2-7	.	TGTGCCAGCACCCCTGGGGGGTCGAACGAGCAGTACTTC	CASTPGGSNEQYF
.	TRBV12-5	TRBJ2-7	.	TGTGCTAGTGGTTTGGACAGTGCCTACGAGCAGTACTTC	CASGLDSAYEQYF
.	TRBV7-9	TRBJ2-1	TRBD2	TGTGCCAGCAGCCCCCGCCCCGATGTAGCGGGAGACGGTTCGGTTGAGCAGTTCTTC	CASSPRPDVAGDGSVEQFF
.	TRBV11-2	TRBJ2-7	TRBD1	TGTGCCAGCAGCTTGGGACAGGGGGAATACGAGCAGTACTTC	CASSLGQGEYEQYF
.	TRBV19	TRBJ2-1	.	TGTGCCTTAGGGGACGCGGGGAATGAGCAGTTCTTC	CALGDAGNEQFF
.	TRBV19	TRBJ2-1	TRBD2	TGTGCCAGTAGTATTTGGGCGGGAGCCACATACAATGAGCAGTTCTTC	CASSIWAGATYNEQFF
few	TRBV27	TRBJ1-5	.	TGTGCCAGCAGTCCTGCGGGGTCGCGGGCGCCCCAGCATTTT	CASSPAGSRAPQHF
.	TRBV29-1	TRBJ1-2	.	TGCAGCGTTGGGGGGGGTCCCCTTACTAGTGGCTACACCTTC	CSVGGGPLTSGYTF
few	TRBV5-1	TRBJ2-2	.	TGCGCCAGCAGGAGGGACAACCCCTCACAGCCGAACACCGGGGAGCTGTTTTTT	CASRRDNPSQPNTGELFF
.	TRBV7-2	TRBJ1-2	.	TGTGCCAGCAGCTTGTACTGGAGCTACACCTTC	CASSLYWSYTF
few	TRBV18	TRBJ1-1	TRBD1	TGTGCCAGCGGACAGGGGGCGACTGAAGCTTTCTTT	CASGQGATEAFF
.	TRBV5-6	TRBJ2-7	.	TGTGCCAGCGGGGACGTAAGCTCCTACGAGCAGTACTTC	CASGDVSSYEQYF
.	TRBV29-1	TRBJ2-1	.	TGCAGCGTTGGGTCGGGGGTCAGACTTCTACATGAGCAGTTCTTC	CSVGSGVRLLHEQFF
.	TRBV29-1	TRBJ2-7	TRBD1	TGCAGCGTTGAGGGTCGGGACAGGGGCGAGCAGTACTTC	CSVEGRDRGEQYF
.	TRBV30	TRBJ2-2	TRBD2	TGTGCCTGGAGTTTCGGGGAGGGTCCCGGGGAGCTGTTTTTT	CAWSFGEGPGELFF
few	TRBV28	TRBJ2-7	.	TGTGCCAGCAGCCCCCCTTCCGACCCTGGGGAGCAGTACTTC	CASSPPSDPGEQYF
.	TRBV7-2	TRBJ2-7	TRBD2	TGTGCCAGCAGCTTAGGACCGGGACTAGGCGTCTACGAGCAGTACTTC	CASSLGPGLGVYEQYF
.	TRBV29-1	TRBJ2-6	.	TGCAGCGTTGAGCCCACAGGTTGGGGGGCCAACGTCCTGACTTTC	CSVEPTGWGANVLTF
.	TRBV27	TRBJ2-5	TRBD2	TGTGCCAGCAGGGGACTAGTCGAAGAGACCCAGTACTTC	CASRGLVEETQYF
.	TRBV2	TRBJ2-7	TRBD1	TGTGCCAGCAGGACAGGGGGCCCGATGATGGACGAGCAGTACTTC	CASRTGGPMMDEQYF
once	TRBV30	TRBJ1-2	.	TGTGCCTGGGCTGGAGGGGGAATAAACTATGGCTACACCTTC	CAWAGGGINYGYTF
.	TRBV29-1	TRBJ2-1	TRBD1	TGCAGCGTTGTGGGGTGGGGACAGTACAATGAGCAGTTCTTC	CSVVGWGQYNEQFF
few	TRBV5-6	TRBJ2-3	.	TGTGCCAGCAGCCTCGAACCCGGAATCACAGATACGCAGTATTTT	CASSLEPGITDTQYF
.	TRBV2	TRBJ2-7	.	TGTGCCAGCAGTGAAACACTAGCTTTAAAATACGAGCAGTACTTC	CASSETLALKYEQYF
.	TRBV7-9	TRBJ2-2	TRBD1	TGTGCCAGCAGCCCATCCCGGGACAGGGGGCGAACCGGGGAGCTGTTTTTT	CASSPSRDRGRTGELFF
.	TRBV6-5	TRBJ2-1	.	TGTGCCAGCAGTTACTCGATTGGAGGGGGAGAGCAGTTCTTC	CASSYSIGGGEQFF
few	TRBV6-6	TRBJ1-4	.	TGTGCCAGCAGAAGGACGGGGCTAGAGGAAAAACTGTTTTTT	CASRRTGLEEKLFF
.	TRBV18	TRBJ1-2	.	TGTGCCAGCTCACCAAAAGGGACTTTCACTTGGAGTGGCTACACCTTC	CASSPKGTFTWSGYTF
.	TRBV25-1	TRBJ2-1	TRBD2	TGTGCCAGCCGAGCGGGGGAGGGGTCCTACAATGAGCAGTTCTTC	CASRAGEGSYNEQFF
.	TRBV10-3	TRBJ2-5	.	TGTGCGACGGGGGAAGAGACCCAGTACTTC	CATGEETQYF
.	TRBV20-1	TRBJ2-1	.	TGCAGTGCTAACAGGGAAGGGCAGTTCTTC	CSANREGQFF
.	TRBV27	TRBJ2-3	.	TGTGCCAGCAGTTGGACGCCGGGTGATACGCAGTATTTT	CASSWTPGDTQYF
.	TRBV27	TRBJ2-7	.	TGTGCCAGCAGTCCGGACAGATCCTACGAGCAGTACTTC	CASSPDRSYEQYF
.	TRBV5-1	TRBJ2-3	TRBD2	TGCGCCAGCAGCTTGGCCACTAGCGGGGCAGATACGCAGTATTTT	CASSLATSGADTQYF
.	TRBV7-8	TRBJ1-1	.	TGTGCCAGCAGCTTCCGAACAGGGGAAGCTTTCTTT	CASSFRTGEAFF
.	TRBV7-2	TRBJ2-3	TRBD2	TGTGCCAGCAGCTGGGGTAGCGGGAGCACAGATACGCAGTATTTT	CASSWGSGSTDTQYF
.	TRBV4-1	TRBJ2-5	.	TGCGCCAGCAGCCAAGATGGTATCTTTCAAGAGACCCAGTACTTC	CASSQDGIFQETQYF